Listed here is a single TCR beta chain. The antigen remains undetermined. From germline, CDR1 is LNHDA and CDR2 SQIVND (reference sequence). CDR3 length: 16 residues. V lost 4 bases to trimming and J lost 4 bases; unmatched junction nucleotides: 9. These data originate in a study of PD-L1 blockade in urothelial cancer. Turning to the study itself: Blood samples had a median of roughly 140,000 T cells.

Added to each PCR by spiking were synthetic TCR analog templates. TCRdb keeps only in-frame clones here, not all; method: immunoSEQ multiplex PCR. The data contain just under 30,000 clones, 85% to 90% of them singletons. Study-wide points: Expansion of tumor-associated blood clones at 3 weeks was greater in durable-benefit patients.

The input for sequencing was PBMCs, taken around atezolizumab (anti-PD-L1) treatment. The clonotype was recovered from a man aged 45-65 years with urothelial cancer. J is TRBJ2-1 and V is TRBV19, with 8 bases matching TRBD1. CDR3 nucleotides: TGTGCCAGTAGTAACACTCCGGGACAGGCTTACAATGAGCAGTTCTTC. This translates into CASSNTPGQAYNEQFF.